The 27 T cell receptor beta chains in this list originate from one sample, sequenced in a study of T-cell memory formation after mild COVID-19. TCRdb recomputed calls from the 5' RACE reads with MiXCR, one row per CDR3 protein. Among about 290,000 distinct CDR3 sequences listed, more than 15% were seen once. The sequencing sample was made of PBMCs or a T cell subset sorted from them (not recorded which). These receptors were obtained from a man between 18 and 35 years old who had mild COVID-19 (a few samples of this study predate the infection). Cell type and time point are not known.

The table lists this clonotype with a few counts. This chain joins TRBV29-1 and TRBJ1-5; D is perhaps TRBD1 (5 bases). The CDR3 contains 13 residues. Germline V gene data show CDR1 as SQVTM and CDR2 as ANQGSEA. V dropped 5 bases and J dropped 3 bases, with 11 bases sitting between them. CDR3 DNA sequence: TGCAGCGTTTCGGGGGTTCCCAATCAGCCCCAGCATTTT. The encoded protein is CSVSGVPNQPQHF.

The J gene is TRBJ2-1, the V gene TRBV5-1; weak D call: TRBD1 (6 bases). Looked up from germline, CDR1 is SGHRS and CDR2 is YFSETQ. Trimming removed 1 base from V and 0 bases from J, with 8 bases in between. The CDR3 has 15 amino acids. Written as DNA, the CDR3 is TGCGCCAGCAGCTTGACACAGGGCTCCTACAATGAGCAGTTCTTC. This gives the protein CASSLTQGSYNEQFF.

This clonotype has more than one count but fewer than ten. J is TRBJ2-1 and V is TRBV4-2; TRBD2 might be the D (7 bases). The CDR3 is 14 amino acids. V was trimmed by 0 bases and J by 15 bases, leaving 18 bases between them. The germline V gene has CDR1 LGHNA and CDR2 YNFKEQ. The CDR3 nucleotides are TGTGCCAGCAGCCAAGAGAGGGCGGGGGCCCGGCCGTTCTTC. Translated, it gives CASSQERAGARPFF.

The J gene is TRBJ1-6, the V gene TRBV6-1; no clear D. The CDR3 runs to 15 residues. With 1 base removed from V and 9 bases from J, the gap between germline ends came to 13 bases. Germline lookup yields CDR1 MNHNS and CDR2 SASEGT. The CDR3 DNA reads as TGTGCCAGCAGTGAAGATGGGAGTCGGCTTTCACCCCTCCACTTT. The encoded protein is CASSEDGSRLSPLHF.

The chain links TRBV9 to TRBJ1-1; D unresolved. The germline gives CDR1 SGDLS, CDR2 YYNGEE. V was cut by 4 bases and J by 1 base, with 8 bases left in between. The CDR3 is 13 amino acids. In nucleotides, the CDR3 is TGTGCCAGCAGCCCCCAAACGAACACTGAAGCTTTCTTT. Amino acids: CASSPQTNTEAFF. The full variable domain, completed using reference TRBV9 and TRBJ1-1, is DSGVTQTPKHLITATGQRVTLRCSPRSGDLSVYWYQQSLDQGLQFLIQYYNGEERAKGNILERFSAQQFPDLHSELNLSSLELGDSALYFCASSPQTNTEAFFGQGTRLTVV.

The rearrangement links TRBV28 to TRBJ1-1, with 7 bases identical to TRBD1. V was pared by 6 bases and J by 0 bases, with 13 bases of the junction left unmatched. The germline V gene encodes CDR1 MDHEN and CDR2 SYDVKM. This CDR3 spans 17 amino acids. In DNA, the CDR3 is TGTGCCAGCAGGGAAGGGGGCCTCCGAAATTTGAACACTGAAGCTTTCTTT. Translated: CASREGGLRNLNTEAFF.

This clonotype was observed a few times. The chain links TRBV5-1 to TRBJ2-1, with 14 bases aligning to TRBD2. In germline, CDR1 is SGHRS, CDR2 YFSETQ. CDR3 length equals 17 residues. V shed 0 bases and J 4 bases; nucleotides not matched to a gene: 3. CDR3 nucleotide sequence: TGCGCCAGCAGCTTGGCCGGGACTAGCGGGGGTTACAATGAGCAGTTCTTC. It yields the protein CASSLAGTSGGYNEQFF.

This rearrangement joins TRBV20-1 to TRBJ1-2, with D tentatively TRBD1 (6 bases). Germline CDR1 reads DFQATT; CDR2 reads SNEGSKA (reference sequence). This CDR3 comprises 14 residues. Trimming took 3 bases from V and 2 from J, leaving 13 bases between them. CDR3 amino acids: CSASPQGPNYGYTF. DNA of the CDR3: TGCAGTGCTAGCCCCCAGGGGCCGAACTATGGCTACACCTTC.

This chain uses TRBV11-3 with TRBJ2-1; D tentatively fits TRBD1 or TRBD2 (5 bases each). The CDR3 is made up of 15 amino acids. Germline CDR1 and CDR2: SGHNT and YENEEA. V dropped 1 base and J dropped 2 bases, with 9 bases sitting between them. The CDR3 reads CASSLGGDTYNEQFF. The CDR3 DNA reads TGTGCCAGCAGCTTAGGAGGGGATACCTACAATGAGCAGTTCTTC.

The gene calls are TRBV24-1 and TRBJ2-5; the D gene is possibly TRBD1 (5 bases). There are 14 residues in the CDR3. The V end was cut by 2 bases, the J end by 0 bases, with 6 bases between. Per germline, CDR1 KGHDR and CDR2 SFDVKD. CDR3 sequence (DNA): TGTGCCACCAGTGATTCGACAGACCAAGAGACCCAGTACTTC. Translation gives CATSDSTDQETQYF.

The rearrangement uses TRBV4-3 and TRBJ1-5, with 7 positions matching TRBD1. The CDR3 length is 15 residues. Germline lookup yields CDR1 LGHNA and CDR2 YSLEER. The V and J ends lost 3 bases and 4 bases, in that order; junction bases with no gene match: 6. CDR3 coding DNA: TGCGCCAGCAGCCACTACAGGGGTGGTAATCAGCCCCAGCATTTT. Translated: CASSHYRGGNQPQHF.

This clonotype has at least ten counts. This chain links TRBV7-3 with TRBJ2-1, with TRBD2 matching 9 bases. CDR1 and CDR2 (germline): SGHTA, FQGTGA. The CDR3 covers 16 residues. V was clipped by 4 bases and J by 1 base; unmatched bases: 5. The CDR3 bases are TGTGCCAGCAGCTCGACTAGCGGATCATCCTACAATGAGCAGTTCTTC. This encodes CASSSTSGSSYNEQFF.

The gene calls are TRBV5-1 and TRBJ2-3, with D unclear. This CDR3 region has 15 residues. Germline V lookup: CDR1 SGHRS, CDR2 YFSETQ. The V and J ends lost 1 base and 3 bases respectively, with 12 bases between them. The CDR3 nucleotides are TGCGCCAGCAGCTTGAATCCCGAGGTGACAGATACGCAGTATTTT. The encoded protein is CASSLNPEVTDTQYF.

This clonotype appeared many times. The chain links TRBV28 to TRBJ2-5; a weak D match, TRBD2 (6 bases). Per the germline V gene, CDR1 is MDHEN and CDR2 is SYDVKM. V lost 11 bases, J lost 0 bases, and 16 bases lay in between. This CDR3 comprises 14 residues. DNA for the CDR3: TGTGCCGTCACTCGTGGGGACTACCAAGAGACCCAGTACTTC. Protein: CAVTRGDYQETQYF. The full variable domain, in which reference TRBV28 and TRBJ2-5 provide the parts outside the CDR3, is DVKVTQSSRYLVKRTGEKVFLECVQDMDHENMFWYRQDPGLGLRLIYFSYDVKMKEKGDIPEGYSVSREKKERFSLILESASTNQTSMYLCAVTRGDYQETQYFGPGTRLLVL.

This chain joins TRBV24-1 and TRBJ2-6, with D perhaps assigned TRBD1 or TRBD2 (5 bases each). The ends were cut back, 6 bases at V and 1 base at J, with 9 bases in the middle. The CDR3 is made up of 15 amino acids. From germline, CDR1 is KGHDR and CDR2 SFDVKD. CDR3 sequence: CATSTGGSGANVLTF. The CDR3, as DNA: TGTGCCACCAGTACAGGAGGATCTGGGGCCAACGTCCTGACTTTC.

The sample holds a few counts of this clonotype. The chain carries TRBV28 and TRBJ2-3; TRBD2 aligns across 8 bases. Trimming took 4 bases from V and 2 from J; bases not matched to a gene: 11. Looked up from germline, CDR1 is MDHEN and CDR2 is SYDVKM. The CDR3 extends over 17 amino acids. The CDR3, as DNA: TGTGCCAGCAGTTCGGGCGCGCTAGCGGGTCCCACAGATACGCAGTATTTT. Protein sequence: CASSSGALAGPTDTQYF.

A few counts support this clonotype. V gene TRBV15 combines with J gene TRBJ1-5; D unresolved. The germline V and J ends were trimmed by 1 base and 0 bases, with 7 bases remaining between them. CDR1 is LNHNV and CDR2 is YYDKDF in the germline V gene (reference sequence). The CDR3 runs to 15 residues. The CDR3 loop reads CATSRVDASNQPQHF. The CDR3 region has the DNA TGTGCCACCAGCAGAGTAGACGCTAGCAATCAGCCCCAGCATTTT.

This clonotype was detected only a few times. The rearrangement uses TRBV7-3 and TRBJ2-5, with 9 bases lining up with TRBD1. Germline CDR1 SGHTA, CDR2 FQGTGA. The CDR3 loop spans 18 amino acids. V trimming: 3 bases; J trimming: 4 bases; junction bases outside the gene matches: 15. Written as DNA, the CDR3 is TGTGCCAGCAGCTTGCTCCCGCGGACAGGGGAGTCGGGAGAGACCCAGTACTTC. Translated: CASSLLPRTGESGETQYF.

This clonotype has at least ten counts. V is TRBV7-2 and J is TRBJ1-6; the match to TRBD1 covers 8 bases. CDR3 length equals 15 residues. V dropped 5 bases and J dropped 10; count of bases not matched to a gene: 10. The germline V gene has CDR1 SGHTA and CDR2 FQGNSA. CDR3 sequence reads: CASSGGGQGRSPLHF. The CDR3 nucleotides read TGTGCCAGCAGCGGGGGCGGACAGGGCAGATCACCCCTCCACTTT. The complete variable domain, with remaining parts taken from reference TRBV7-2 and TRBJ1-6, reads GAGVSQSPSNKVTEKGKDVELRCDPISGHTALYWYRQSLGQGLEFLIYFQGNSAPDKSGLPSDRFSAERTGGSVSTLTIQRTQQEDSAVYLCASSGGGQGRSPLHFGNGTRLTVT.

The chain carries TRBV6-6 and TRBJ2-7, with D maybe TRBD1 (6 bases). This CDR3 spans 13 amino acids. V was shortened by 5 bases and J by 3 bases, with 11 bases between the two germline ends. Germline V gene lookup returns CDR1 MNHNY and CDR2 SVGAGI (reference sequence). CDR3 sequence reads: CASSTGQNYEQYF. DNA for the CDR3: TGTGCCAGCAGTACCGGACAGAACTACGAGCAGTACTTC.

In its sample, this clonotype was seen many times. The chain is built from TRBV4-2 and TRBJ1-1, with a tentative D call TRBD1 (5 bases). V lost 0 bases to trimming and J lost 6 bases, with 14 bases between them. In germline, CDR1 is LGHNA, CDR2 YNFKEQ. The CDR3 sequence is 15 residues long. CDR3 sequence: CASSQDVGRSAEAFF. The CDR3 DNA sequence: TGTGCCAGCAGCCAAGATGTGGGGCGGAGCGCTGAAGCTTTCTTT.

The chain joins TRBV13 to TRBJ2-1; TRBD2 matches at 9 bases. Germline CDR1 is PRHDT and CDR2 is FYEKMQ (reference sequence). V shed 5 bases, J shed 9 bases, and the junction held 5 bases outside the gene matches. The CDR3 loop spans 13 amino acids. CDR3 region: CASSPGLASEQFF. The DNA for the CDR3 is TGTGCCAGCAGCCCCGGACTAGCGAGTGAGCAGTTCTTC.

This clonotype has only a few counts. The chain carries TRBV12-3 or TRBV12-4 and TRBJ2-3, with a tentative D call TRBD1 (6 bases). V dropped 5 bases and J dropped 2 bases, with 17 bases sitting between them. CDR3 length: 16 amino acids. CDR3 amino acids: CASSVPGTLSTDTQYF. In DNA, the CDR3 is TGTGCCAGCAGTGTACCCGGGACACTCTCCACAGATACGCAGTATTTT.

This chain joins TRBV27 and TRBJ1-3; the D gene is possibly TRBD1 (5 bases). This CDR3 contains 13 residues. CDR1 and CDR2 (germline): MNHEY, SMNVEV (reference sequence). The V end lost 2 bases, the J end lost 7 bases, and 9 bases lay between the germline ends. DNA of the CDR3: TGTGCCAGCAGTTTAAACGGGGGTAACACCATATATTTT. This encodes CASSLNGGNTIYF.

This clonotype turned up a few times. The CDR3 here is CASSPASGGTVQYV. In DNA, the CDR3 is TGTGCCAGCAGTCCAGCGAGCGGGGGGACCGTGCAGTACGTC. This chain links TRBV27 with TRBJ2-7; 9 bases agree with TRBD2. Germline values: CDR1 MNHEY, CDR2 SMNVEV (reference sequence). V shed 5 bases and J 9 bases; nucleotides not matched to a gene: 11. This CDR3 is built from 14 residues.

This clonotype was counted only a few times. This chain connects TRBV29-1 to TRBJ1-3, with D unresolved. V lost 7 bases, J lost 0 bases, and 7 bases lay in between. Germline CDR1 SQVTM, CDR2 ANQGSEA. The CDR3 length is 12 residues. CDR3 DNA sequence: TGCAGCGCCCACTACTCTGGAAACACCATATATTTT. Its translation is CSAHYSGNTIYF. The full variable domain, its missing parts supplied by reference TRBV29-1 and TRBJ1-3, is SAVISQKPSRDICQRGTSLTIQCQVDSQVTMMFWYRQQPGQSLTLIATANQGSEATYESGFVIDKFPISRPNLTFSTLTVSNMSPEDSSIYLCSAHYSGNTIYFGEGSWLTVV.

The V call is TRBV6-5, the J call TRBJ1-1; D unresolved. This CDR3 is 16 amino acids long. Germline CDR1 reads MNHEY; CDR2 reads SVGAGI. With 7 bases removed from V and 1 base from J, the gap between germline ends came to 19 bases. CDR3 sequence (DNA): TGTGCCAGCAAACCCTTTTTATGGGCTTCGAACACTGAAGCTTTCTTT. The encoded protein is CASKPFLWASNTEAFF.